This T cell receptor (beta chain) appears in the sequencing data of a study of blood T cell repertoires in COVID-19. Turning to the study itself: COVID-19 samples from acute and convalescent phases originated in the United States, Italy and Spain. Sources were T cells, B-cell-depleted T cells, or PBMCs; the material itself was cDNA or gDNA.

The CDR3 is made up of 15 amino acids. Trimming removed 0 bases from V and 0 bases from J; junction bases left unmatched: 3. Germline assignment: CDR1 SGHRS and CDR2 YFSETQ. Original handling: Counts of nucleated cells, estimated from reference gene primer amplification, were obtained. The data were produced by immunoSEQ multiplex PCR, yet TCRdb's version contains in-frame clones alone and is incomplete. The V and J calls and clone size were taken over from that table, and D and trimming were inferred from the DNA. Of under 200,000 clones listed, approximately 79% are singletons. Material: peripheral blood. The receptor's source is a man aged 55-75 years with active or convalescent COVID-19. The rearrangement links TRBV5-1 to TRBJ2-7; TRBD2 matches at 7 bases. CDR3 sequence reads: CASSLVSGTSYEQYF. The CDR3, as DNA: TGCGCCAGCAGCTTGGTAAGCGGGACCTCCTACGAGCAGTACTTC.